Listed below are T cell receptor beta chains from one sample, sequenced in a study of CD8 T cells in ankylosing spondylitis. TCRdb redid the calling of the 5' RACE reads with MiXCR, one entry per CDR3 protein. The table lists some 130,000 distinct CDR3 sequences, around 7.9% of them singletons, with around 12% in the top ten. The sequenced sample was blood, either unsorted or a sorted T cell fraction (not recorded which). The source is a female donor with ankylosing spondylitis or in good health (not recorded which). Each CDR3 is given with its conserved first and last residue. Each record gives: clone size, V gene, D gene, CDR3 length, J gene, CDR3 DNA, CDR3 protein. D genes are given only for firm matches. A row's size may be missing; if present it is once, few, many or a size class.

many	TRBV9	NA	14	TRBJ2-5	TGTGCCAGCAGCCCTCGTGGCTCTAAAGAGACCCAGTACTTC	CASSPRGSKETQYF
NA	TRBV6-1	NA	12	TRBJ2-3	TGTGCCAGCAGTGCCGGTTTGGATACGCAGTATTTT	CASSAGLDTQYF
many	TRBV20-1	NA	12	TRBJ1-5	TGCAGTGCTAGGGGGTCGGGGGAGGCCGGGCATTTT	CSARGSGEAGHF
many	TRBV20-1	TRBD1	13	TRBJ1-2	TGCAGTGCTAGAGGACAGGGGCCAGGTGGCTACACCTTC	CSARGQGPGGYTF
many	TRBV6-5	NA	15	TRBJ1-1	TGTGCCAGCAGTTACTCGAGGACGGAGAACACTGAAGCTTTCTTT	CASSYSRTENTEAFF
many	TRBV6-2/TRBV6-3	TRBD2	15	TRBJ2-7	TGTGCCAGCACGCTCTCCCCCCGGGAGGCCTACGAGCAGTACTTC	CASTLSPREAYEQYF
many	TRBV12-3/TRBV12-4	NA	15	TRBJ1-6	TGTGCCAGCAGCCAATTGAGCTCCTATAATTCACCCCTCCACTTT	CASSQLSSYNSPLHF
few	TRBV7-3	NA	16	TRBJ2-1	TGTGCCAGCAGCTTGGTCGGAACGCAGACCTACAATGAGCAGTTCTTC	CASSLVGTQTYNEQFF
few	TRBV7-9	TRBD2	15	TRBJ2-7	TGTGCCAGCAGCTTAGTAACGGGGGGCTCCTACGAGCAGTACTTC	CASSLVTGGSYEQYF
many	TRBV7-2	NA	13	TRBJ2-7	TGTGCCAGCAGCTTAACGGGGAACGGCGAGCAGTACTTC	CASSLTGNGEQYF
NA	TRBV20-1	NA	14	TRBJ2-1	TGCAGTGCTAGAGTTGGGAGCTCCTACAATGAGCAGTTCTTC	CSARVGSSYNEQFF
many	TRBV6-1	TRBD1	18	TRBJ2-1	TGTGCCAGCAGCAAGTGGTCGAGACAGGGATCGGCCTACAATGAGCAGTTCTTC	CASSKWSRQGSAYNEQFF
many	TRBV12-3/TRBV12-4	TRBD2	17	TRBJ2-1	TGTGCCAGCAGTTTAGCGGTGGCGTCGGGGACTAGTGATGAGCAGTTCTTC	CASSLAVASGTSDEQFF
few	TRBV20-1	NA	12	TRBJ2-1	TGCAGTGCACCGATGGGACTCAATGAGCAGTTCTTC	CSAPMGLNEQFF
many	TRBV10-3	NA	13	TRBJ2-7	TGTGCCATCAGTGAGTATAGTAGCAACGAGCAGTACTTC	CAISEYSSNEQYF
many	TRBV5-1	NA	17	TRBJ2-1	TGCGCCAGCAGCCAAGCATCATGGCCTGGCTCCTACAATGAGCAGTTCTTC	CASSQASWPGSYNEQFF
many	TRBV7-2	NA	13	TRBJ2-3	TGTGCCAGCAGCTTATTATGGACAGATACGCAGTATTTT	CASSLLWTDTQYF
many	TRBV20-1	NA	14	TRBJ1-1	TGCAGTGCCATGCGTGGGGGGTCCCCCACTGAAGCTTTCTTT	CSAMRGGSPTEAFF